Below, one TCR beta chain is given with its context. Its antigen is still unknown. These data originate in a study of glioma-infiltrating T cells after dendritic cell vaccination. Across the whole study: Patients received autologous tumor lysate-pulsed dendritic cell vaccination between about 2002 and 2013.

Clones were sequenced by immunoSEQ multiplex PCR, and TCRdb holds only the in-frame ones, with some missing. The data hold tens of thousands of clones, with around 80% observed a single time. Study observations and caveats: Patients with more pretreatment TILs had longer time to progression and survival. Higher TCR clonality did not directly relate to longer survival.

Germline V gives CDR1 SGHDN, CDR2 FVKESK. The ends were cut back, 4 bases at V and 9 bases at J, with 12 bases in the middle. The CDR3 consists of 12 residues. The clonotype comes from a human donor with glioblastoma. The source material was blood, sampled before dendritic cell vaccination. This chain joins TRBV14 and TRBJ1-1; perhaps TRBD1 as D (5 bases). Here the CDR3 DNA reads TGTGCCAGCAGCCCCGGGGGATTGAAAGCTTTCTTT. It yields the protein CASSPGGLKAFF.